This entry is about one T cell receptor (beta chain). Original processing notes: Reference gene primer amplification in the assay estimated nucleated cell counts. The data were produced by immunoSEQ multiplex PCR, yet TCRdb's version contains in-frame clones alone and is incomplete. The V and J calls and clone size were taken over from that table, and D and trimming were inferred from the DNA. Altogether over 150,000 clones are present, roughly 86% being singletons, with the ten largest covering under 0.7%. The data belong to a study of blood T cell repertoires in COVID-19. Trimming removed 3 bases from V and 0 bases from J, with 9 bases in between. Germline lookup yields CDR1 SGDLS and CDR2 YYNGEE. The CDR3 covers 14 residues. One Seattle source followed patients from active infection through their disease course.

The chain carries TRBV9 and TRBJ1-1, with D possibly matching TRBD1 (6 bases). This TCR derives from a man aged 55 to 70 with COVID-19, enrolled during active disease. Sequenced material: peripheral blood. CDR3 protein: CASSAGGMNTEAFF. In nucleotides, the CDR3 is TGTGCCAGCAGCGCTGGGGGCATGAACACTGAAGCTTTCTTT. Variable domain in full (rest from reference TRBV9 and TRBJ1-1): DSGVTQTPKHLITATGQRVTLRCSPRSGDLSVYWYQQSLDQGLQFLIQYYNGEERAKGNILERFSAQQFPDLHSELNLSSLELGDSALYFCASSAGGMNTEAFFGQGTRLTVV.